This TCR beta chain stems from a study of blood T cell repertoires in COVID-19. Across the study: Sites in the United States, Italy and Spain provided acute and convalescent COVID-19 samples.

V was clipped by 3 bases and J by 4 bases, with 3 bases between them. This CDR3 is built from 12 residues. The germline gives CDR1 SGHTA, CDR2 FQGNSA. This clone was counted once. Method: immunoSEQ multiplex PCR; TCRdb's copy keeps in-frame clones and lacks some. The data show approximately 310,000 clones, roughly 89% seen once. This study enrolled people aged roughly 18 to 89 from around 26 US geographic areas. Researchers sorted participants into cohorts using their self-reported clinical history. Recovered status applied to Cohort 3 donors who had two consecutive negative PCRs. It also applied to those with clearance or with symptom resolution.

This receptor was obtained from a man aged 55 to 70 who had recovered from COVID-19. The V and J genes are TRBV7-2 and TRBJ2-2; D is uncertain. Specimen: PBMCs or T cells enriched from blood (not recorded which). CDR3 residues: CASSFVTGELFF. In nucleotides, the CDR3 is TGTGCCAGCAGCTTCGTCACCGGGGAGCTGTTTTTT.